Listed here are 11 T cell receptor beta chains from one sample, sequenced in a study of shared clonotypes between healthy human individuals. Assay used: immunoSEQ multiplex PCR; TCRdb lists only in-frame clones, some missing. This sample has around 1.5 million clones, with approximately 98% found just once. What was sequenced was naive CD4+ T cells sorted from blood. The subset here: CD45RA+ positively selected. The receptors stem from a man aged 30 to 45 in good health.

The chain recombines TRBV28 with TRBJ1-2; D is unclear. The V end lost 6 bases, the J end lost 2 bases, and 13 bases lay between the germline ends. The CDR3 runs 14 residues. Germline CDR1 is MDHEN and CDR2 is SYDVKM. The CDR3 bases are TGTGCCAGCAGCGTTGACACCAAAAACTATGGCTACACCTTC. It specifies CASSVDTKNYGYTF.

The V and J genes are TRBV7-9 and TRBJ1-5, with D maybe TRBD1 (5 bases). The germline V gene encodes CDR1 SEHNR and CDR2 FQNEAQ (reference sequence). The CDR3 extends over 14 amino acids. V dropped 2 bases and J dropped 9 bases, with 14 bases sitting between them. CDR3 loop: CASSLIGATMPQHF. The CDR3 nucleotides read TGTGCCAGCAGCTTAATCGGGGCAACTATGCCCCAGCATTTT.

The gene calls are TRBV7-9 and TRBJ2-7, with 11 bases lining up with TRBD2. V was clipped by 4 bases and J by 0 bases; unmatched bases: 8. The CDR3 runs 17 residues. Germline-derived CDR1 and CDR2 are SEHNR and FQNEAQ (reference sequence). The CDR3 DNA reads as TGTGCCAGCAGCTCAACCGGACTAGCGGGCCACTCCTACGAGCAGTACTTC. This encodes CASSSTGLAGHSYEQYF.

In DNA form, the CDR3 reads TGCGCCAGCAGGGAGGACAGGGGAAGCAATCAGCCCCAGCATTTT. Protein sequence: CASREDRGSNQPQHF. The V call is TRBV4-1, the J call TRBJ1-5; 9 nucleotides line up with TRBD1. Germline trimming cut 6 bases from V and 1 base from J; bases unmatched to any gene: 4. The CDR3 runs to 15 residues. Per germline, CDR1 MGHRA and CDR2 YSYEKL.

CDR3 sequence: CSVENGDSHNEQFF. CDR3 bases: TGCAGCGTTGAAAATGGCGACAGTCACAATGAGCAGTTCTTC. The chain combines TRBV29-1 with TRBJ2-1, with D possibly TRBD1 on 5 matching bases. The CDR3 has 14 residues. Trimming took off 2 bases at V and 5 bases at J, with 13 bases between the two ends. Germline V gene lookup returns CDR1 SQVTM and CDR2 ANQGSEA.

About this clone: The same CDR3 can be traced to other DNA sequences in this sample. As DNA, the CDR3 is TGTGCCAGTAGTATAGTGGGTCAGGAGACCCAGTACTTC. It codes for CASSIVGQETQYF. J is TRBJ2-5 and V is TRBV19; D remains unclear. The CDR3 is 13 amino acids. Trimming cost V 1 base and J 5 bases, with 8 bases left between them. CDR1 and CDR2 from the germline V gene are LNHDA and SQIVND (reference sequence).

This clone was detected only once. The rearrangement links TRBV29-1 to TRBJ2-5; no clear D gene. Germline CDR1 SQVTM, CDR2 ANQGSEA. Trimming left V 6 bases short and J 5 bases short, with 22 bases between. The CDR3 runs 15 residues. For the CDR3, the DNA is TGCAGCGTCAGAGCCCTTTATCTAGGAATTGAGACCCAGTACTTC. Its translation: CSVRALYLGIETQYF.

V is TRBV7-9 and J is TRBJ2-1; D is unclear. CDR1 is SEHNR and CDR2 is FQNEAQ in the germline V gene (reference sequence). The CDR3 runs to 12 residues. V lost 1 base and J 9 bases, leaving 7 bases between the germline ends. The CDR3 DNA sequence: TGTGCCAGCAGCTTAGATGGAAGTGAGCAGTTCTTC. It encodes CASSLDGSEQFF.

The chain carries TRBV5-1 and TRBJ1-1; D perhaps matches TRBD1 (6 bases). Trimming left V 0 bases short and J 0 bases short, with 9 bases between. CDR1 and CDR2 (germline): SGHRS, YFSETQ. CDR3 size: 15 residues. CDR3 DNA: TGCGCCAGCAGCTTGGCGGGGGCCCTGAACACTGAAGCTTTCTTT. This sequence encodes CASSLAGALNTEAFF.

The V and J genes are TRBV7-8 and TRBJ2-7; no definite D call. Germline assignment: CDR1 SGHVS and CDR2 FQNEAQ. This CDR3 region has 13 residues. The V and J ends lost 6 bases and 0 bases respectively, with 9 bases between them. CDR3 region: CASSITGSYEQYF. CDR3 in DNA: TGTGCCAGCAGTATAACGGGCTCCTACGAGCAGTACTTC.

The chain uses TRBV7-2 and TRBJ2-1, with D maybe TRBD1 (6 bases). The CDR3 runs to 14 residues. The germline V gene has CDR1 SGHTA and CDR2 FQGNSA. V lost 5 bases and J lost 3, with 11 bases in between. The CDR3 reads CASSTPGHYNEQFF. DNA for the CDR3: TGTGCCAGCAGCACACCGGGACACTACAATGAGCAGTTCTTC.